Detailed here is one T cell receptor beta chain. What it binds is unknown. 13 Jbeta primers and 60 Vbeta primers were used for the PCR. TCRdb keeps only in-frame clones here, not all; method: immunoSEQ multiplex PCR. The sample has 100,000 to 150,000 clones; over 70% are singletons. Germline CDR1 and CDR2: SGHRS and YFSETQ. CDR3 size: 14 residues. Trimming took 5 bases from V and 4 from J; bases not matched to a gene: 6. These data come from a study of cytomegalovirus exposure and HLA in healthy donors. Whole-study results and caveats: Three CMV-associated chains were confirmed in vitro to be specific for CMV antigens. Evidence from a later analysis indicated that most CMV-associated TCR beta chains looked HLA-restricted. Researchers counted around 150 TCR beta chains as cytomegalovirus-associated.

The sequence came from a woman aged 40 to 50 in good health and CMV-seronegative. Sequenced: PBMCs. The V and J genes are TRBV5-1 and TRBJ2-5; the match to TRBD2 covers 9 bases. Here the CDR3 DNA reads TGCGCCAGCAGGCTGACTAGCGGAGGAGAGACCCAGTACTTC. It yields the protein CASRLTSGGETQYF.